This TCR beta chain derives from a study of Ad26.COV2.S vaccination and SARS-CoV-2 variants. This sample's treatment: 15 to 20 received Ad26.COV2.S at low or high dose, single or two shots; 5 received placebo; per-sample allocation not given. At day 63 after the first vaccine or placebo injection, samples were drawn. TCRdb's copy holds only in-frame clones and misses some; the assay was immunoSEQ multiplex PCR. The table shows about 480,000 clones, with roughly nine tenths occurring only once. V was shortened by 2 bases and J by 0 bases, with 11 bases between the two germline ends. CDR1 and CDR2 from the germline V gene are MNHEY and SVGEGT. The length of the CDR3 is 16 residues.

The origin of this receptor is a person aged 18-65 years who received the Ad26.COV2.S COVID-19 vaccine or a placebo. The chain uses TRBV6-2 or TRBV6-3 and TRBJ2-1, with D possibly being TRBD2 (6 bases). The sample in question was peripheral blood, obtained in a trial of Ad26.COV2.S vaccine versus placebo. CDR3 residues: CASSYVSGSSYNEQFF. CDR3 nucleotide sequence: TGTGCCAGCAGTTACGTTAGCGGAAGCTCCTACAATGAGCAGTTCTTC.